A single sample is the source of the 5 T cell receptor beta chains below, sequenced in a study of OX40 agonist ivuxolimab in advanced cancers. Assay used: immunoSEQ multiplex PCR; TCRdb lists only in-frame clones, some missing. The sample includes about 120,000 clones, 93% of them seen just once. The sequencing used CD4+ or CD8+ T cells sorted from blood, collected in a trial of the OX40 agonist ivuxolimab. The receptors here all came from an adult with an advanced solid tumor such as melanoma, head and neck, liver or kidney cancer.

The chain combines TRBV7-6 with TRBJ2-5; 11 nucleotides line up with TRBD2. There are 17 residues in the CDR3. V shed 1 base, J shed 0 bases, and the junction held 4 bases outside the gene matches. Germline V gives CDR1 SGHVS, CDR2 FNYEAQ. The CDR3 DNA reads TGTGCCAGCAGCTTAGACGCTAGCGGGGGGTACCAAGAGACCCAGTACTTC. This sequence encodes CASSLDASGGYQETQYF. Full variable domain (missing parts from reference TRBV7-6 and TRBJ2-5): GAGVSQSPRYKVTKRGQDVALRCDPISGHVSLYWYRQALGQGPEFLTYFNYEAQQDKSGLPNDRFSAERPEGSISTLTIQRTEQRDSAMYRCASSLDASGGYQETQYFGPGTRLLVL.

This chain connects TRBV7-9 to TRBJ2-7; D is ambiguous. The CDR3 runs to 13 residues. Germline CDR1 is SEHNR and CDR2 is FQNEAQ (reference sequence). The ends were cut back, 2 bases at V and 0 bases at J, with 5 bases in the middle. CDR3 region: CASSLQSSYEQYF. In DNA, the CDR3 is TGTGCCAGCAGCTTACAGAGCTCCTACGAGCAGTACTTC.

The count of this clone is one. This CDR3 is CASSPVTGSETQYF. In nucleotides, the CDR3 is TGTGCCAGCTCACCCGTAACAGGGTCGGAGACCCAGTACTTC. This chain joins TRBV18 and TRBJ2-5, with D possibly being TRBD1 (6 bases). The CDR3 is 14 residues long. With 3 bases removed from V and 5 bases from J, the gap between germline ends came to 13 bases. Germline V CDR1 and CDR2: KGHSH, LQKENI.

This rearrangement joins TRBV2 to TRBJ2-7; TRBD1 aligns across 11 bases. J was trimmed by 7 bases and V by 6 bases; bases with no gene match: 14. The CDR3 length is 16 residues. Germline V lookup: CDR1 SNHLY, CDR2 FYNNEI. The CDR3 coding sequence is TGTGCCAGCAGCCTGGGACTAGGACAGGGGGCCCGTGAGCAGTACTTC. It translates to CASSLGLGQGAREQYF. Variable domain in full (rest from reference TRBV2 and TRBJ2-7): EPEVTQTPSHQVTQMGQEVILRCVPISNHLYFYWYRQILGQKVEFLVSFYNNEISEKSEIFDDQFSVERPDGSNFTLKIRSTKLEDSAMYFCASSLGLGQGAREQYFGPGTRLTVT.

This clone was seen a single time. The chain is built from TRBV28 and TRBJ2-2; 7 bases are shared with TRBD1. Losses at the gene ends were 3 bases for V and 0 bases for J; bases not matched to a gene: 4. Germline V lookup: CDR1 MDHEN, CDR2 SYDVKM. CDR3 size: 16 residues. CDR3 residues: CASSLRQGSNTGELFF. Here the CDR3 DNA reads TGTGCCAGCAGTTTGCGACAGGGCTCGAACACCGGGGAGCTGTTTTTT.